One sample yielded the 26 T cell receptor beta chains listed below, sequenced in a study of blood T cell repertoires in COVID-19. Some clones are missing from TCRdb's copy, which holds only in-frame ones; the method was immunoSEQ multiplex PCR. Among more than 60,000 clones, approximately 86% were seen once, and the ten largest hold about 5.7%. The source material was peripheral blood. These receptors were collected from a man older than 75 with COVID-19, enrolled during active disease.

V and J are TRBV5-1 and TRBJ1-6; D unclear. V was pared by 5 bases and J by 5 bases, with 17 bases between. The CDR3 totals 16 residues. Germline lookup yields CDR1 SGHRS and CDR2 YFSETQ. The CDR3 spells CASRQLLGSDNSPLHF. DNA for the CDR3: TGCGCCAGCAGACAACTATTGGGGAGCGATAATTCACCCCTCCACTTT.

The chain recombines TRBV7-3 with TRBJ2-1; tentative D call: TRBD2 (7 bases). Germline loops: CDR1 SGHTA, CDR2 FQGTGA. CDR3 length: 15 residues. Trimming removed 5 bases at V and 9 bases at J, with 20 bases between. The CDR3 DNA is TGTGCCAGCAGCCCAAGAGGGGGGGCCTATAGTGAGCAGTTCTTC. This encodes CASSPRGGAYSEQFF.

This chain uses TRBV15 with TRBJ1-1; D may be TRBD1 (5 bases). V was shortened by 1 base and J by 11 bases, with 11 bases between the two germline ends. Germline V gives CDR1 LNHNV, CDR2 YYDKDF (reference sequence). The CDR3 has 12 residues. This chain's CDR3 is CATSRGGDPAFF. The CDR3, as DNA: TGTGCCACCAGCAGAGGGGGGGATCCGGCTTTCTTT.

V gene TRBV15 combines with J gene TRBJ2-4, with 7 bases lining up with TRBD2. The germline CDR1 and CDR2 sequences are LNHNV and YYDKDF (reference sequence). The V segment lost 2 bases and the J segment 3 bases; nucleotides outside the gene matches: 10. There are 17 residues in the CDR3. CDR3 nucleotides: TGTGCCACCAGCAGACAGCTAAGCGGGGTAGTCAAAAACATTCAGTACTTC. It translates to CATSRQLSGVVKNIQYF.

This clone was seen a single time. The chain has TRBV9 and TRBJ2-3; D might be TRBD1 (6 bases). This CDR3 region has 14 residues. The V end was cut by 4 bases, the J end by 1 base, with 10 bases between. Germline V gene data show CDR1 as SGDLS and CDR2 as YYNGEE. Here the CDR3 reads CASSSGQRTDTQYF. DNA for the CDR3: TGTGCCAGCAGCTCAGGACAGCGCACAGATACGCAGTATTTT.

V gene TRBV9 combines with J gene TRBJ1-1; D not certain. In germline, CDR1 is SGDLS, CDR2 YYNGEE. Trimming left V 0 bases short and J 1 base short, with 4 bases between. CDR3 length: 13 residues. The CDR3: CASSVAGNTEAFF. The CDR3 nucleotides are TGTGCCAGCAGCGTAGCAGGGAACACTGAAGCTTTCTTT.

This clone was recorded a few times. V gene TRBV28 combines with J gene TRBJ1-2, with D hard to call. Per germline, CDR1 MDHEN and CDR2 SYDVKM. V was trimmed by 6 bases and J by 7 bases, leaving 18 bases between them. This CDR3 contains 14 residues. CDR3 coding DNA: TGTGCCAGCAGCCCGGGGTCCCTGGATGGTGGCTACACCTTC. Translation: CASSPGSLDGGYTF.

This clone was found once. This chain connects TRBV4-2 to TRBJ1-2, with unresolved D. Trimming left V 0 bases short and J 7 bases short, with 9 bases between. The CDR3 runs 13 residues. Looked up from germline, CDR1 is LGHNA and CDR2 is YNFKEQ. The CDR3 spells CASSQDWAGGYTF. The CDR3 nucleotides read TGTGCCAGCAGCCAAGATTGGGCAGGTGGCTACACCTTC.

For the CDR3, the DNA is TGCGCCAGCAGCGGGGGACAGGCCAACTATGGCTACACCTTC. Translated: CASSGGQANYGYTF. The V call is TRBV5-1, the J call TRBJ1-2; 8 bases line up with TRBD1. CDR3 length: 14 residues. CDR1 is SGHRS and CDR2 is YFSETQ in the germline V gene. Trimming cost V 4 bases and J 2 bases; bases outside gene matches: 4.

V is TRBV5-1 and J is TRBJ1-1, with 8 bases matching TRBD1. The CDR3 consists of 16 residues. CDR1 is SGHRS, CDR2 YFSETQ, per germline. Germline trimming cut 3 bases from V and 0 bases from J; bases unmatched to any gene: 7. The CDR3 nucleotides are TGCGCCAGCAGCTCCCGACAGGGGAGGATGAACACTGAAGCTTTCTTT. Its translation is CASSSRQGRMNTEAFF.

The J gene is TRBJ1-3, the V gene TRBV5-1; the D gene is possibly TRBD1 (6 bases). V shed 3 bases and J shed 2 bases, with 18 bases lying between them. Germline assignment: CDR1 SGHRS and CDR2 YFSETQ. The CDR3 has 17 residues. The CDR3 is CASSSPDSPRAGNTIYF. The CDR3 DNA sequence: TGCGCCAGCAGCTCCCCGGACAGCCCGAGAGCTGGAAACACCATATATTTT.

This clone was observed a single time. The rearrangement links TRBV4-3 to TRBJ1-5; no definite D call. CDR3 length equals 14 residues. The V gene lost 4 bases and the J gene lost 2 bases, with 9 bases spanning the gap. Germline-derived CDR1 and CDR2 are LGHNA and YSLEER. The chain's CDR3 is CASSLEARNQPQHF. The CDR3 DNA reads as TGCGCCAGCAGCCTTGAGGCCCGCAATCAGCCCCAGCATTTT.

This clone has a single count. The rearrangement joins TRBV29-1 to TRBJ1-5; 12 bases map to TRBD1. The CDR3 is 14 residues long. Trimming cost V 5 bases and J 5 bases; bases outside gene matches: 4. CDR1 is SQVTM, CDR2 ANQGSEA, per germline. The CDR3 sequence is CSVSGTGGDQPQHF. CDR3 in DNA: TGCAGCGTTTCCGGGACAGGGGGCGATCAGCCCCAGCATTTT.

This clone was detected only once. This rearrangement joins TRBV28 to TRBJ1-4; D not resolved. V shed 6 bases and J shed 3 bases, with 11 bases lying between them. The CDR3 covers 14 residues. Germline CDR1 MDHEN, CDR2 SYDVKM. CDR3 protein: CASRGREANEKLFF. CDR3 bases: TGTGCCAGCAGGGGAAGGGAGGCTAATGAAAAACTGTTTTTT.

The table lists this clone with a count of one. This chain uses TRBV9 with TRBJ1-2; unclear D gene. With 0 bases removed from V and 3 bases from J, the gap between germline ends came to 12 bases. CDR1 SGDLS and CDR2 YYNGEE come from the germline V gene. This CDR3 contains 15 residues. CDR3 sequence (DNA): TGTGCCAGCAGCGTAGATGAGTTAGCCGACTATGGCTACACCTTC. It translates to CASSVDELADYGYTF.

The genes are TRBV10-2 and TRBJ2-7; TRBD1 matches 11 bases. The CDR3 length is 13 residues. CDR1 WSHSY and CDR2 SAAADI come from the germline V gene. V was pared by 8 bases and J by 7 bases, with 7 bases of the junction left unmatched. The CDR3 sequence is CASARTGGFEQYF. Written as DNA, the CDR3 is TGCGCCAGCGCCCGGACAGGGGGCTTTGAGCAGTACTTC.

This rearrangement joins TRBV7-9 to TRBJ2-7; 10 nucleotides align to TRBD2. The CDR3 spans 15 residues. CDR1 SEHNR and CDR2 FQNEAQ come from the germline V gene (reference sequence). The trim removed 6 bases at V and 0 bases at J, leaving 5 bases unmatched. The CDR3 DNA follows: TGTGCCAGCAGGGCTAGCGGGGGCCTCTCCTACGAGCAGTACTTC. It specifies CASRASGGLSYEQYF. The full variable domain, its missing parts supplied by reference TRBV7-9 and TRBJ2-7, is DTGVSQNPRHKITKRGQNVTFRCDPISEHNRLYWYRQTLGQGPEFLTYFQNEAQLEKSRLLSDRFSAERPKGSFSTLEIQRTEQGDSAMYLCASRASGGLSYEQYFGPGTRLTVT.

This chain joins TRBV6-1 and TRBJ2-7, with TRBD1 matching 7 bases. V trimming: 1 base; J trimming: 1 base; junction bases outside the gene matches: 4. Germline assignment: CDR1 MNHNS and CDR2 SASEGT. This CDR3 comprises 15 residues. The CDR3: CASSEEGTESYEQYF. The CDR3 region has the DNA TGTGCCAGCAGTGAAGAGGGGACAGAGTCCTACGAGCAGTACTTC.

The chain recombines TRBV18 with TRBJ1-1; weak D call: TRBD1 (5 bases). V lost 4 bases to trimming and J lost 4 bases, with 13 bases between them. This CDR3 comprises 14 residues. The germline V gene has CDR1 KGHSH and CDR2 LQKENI. The CDR3 spells CASSLIRAATEAFF. The CDR3 coding sequence is TGTGCCAGCTCACTGATCAGGGCGGCCACTGAAGCTTTCTTT.

V usage is TRBV11-2 and J usage is TRBJ2-2, with TRBD2 matching over 12 bases. J lost 4 bases, V lost 6 bases, and 9 bases had no gene match. Germline V lookup: CDR1 SGHAT, CDR2 FQNNGV. There are 17 residues in the CDR3. The DNA of the CDR3 is TGTGCCAGCAGGTTCCTAGCGGGGGGGGATCCCACCGGGGAGCTGTTTTTT. It yields the protein CASRFLAGGDPTGELFF.

V usage is TRBV18 and J usage is TRBJ1-6; 7 nucleotides align to TRBD1. Germline-derived CDR1 and CDR2 are KGHSH and LQKENI. The trim removed 2 bases at V and 4 bases at J, leaving 2 bases unmatched. The CDR3 is 15 amino acids. CDR3 region: CASSPGGQYNSPLHF. The CDR3 DNA reads as TGTGCCAGCTCACCAGGGGGACAGTATAATTCACCCCTCCACTTT.

V gene TRBV5-1 combines with J gene TRBJ2-3; D is unclear. Germline values: CDR1 SGHRS, CDR2 YFSETQ. Trimming took 5 bases from V and 0 from J, leaving 10 bases between them. This CDR3 is 14 amino acids long. CDR3 nucleotide sequence: TGCGCCAGCAGGAGTGGCGGTAGCACAGATACGCAGTATTTT. This gives the protein CASRSGGSTDTQYF.

The table lists this clone with a few counts. The chain combines TRBV19 with TRBJ1-1, with unresolved D. Germline CDR1 LNHDA, CDR2 SQIVND (reference sequence). This CDR3 comprises 15 residues. The V end was cut by 10 bases, the J end by 6 bases, with 24 bases between. CDR3 in amino acids: CATLRWGEPRAEAFF. For the CDR3, the DNA is TGTGCCACCCTCCGATGGGGAGAACCACGGGCTGAAGCTTTCTTT.

V and J are TRBV25-1 and TRBJ1-2; D possibly corresponds to TRBD1 (6 bases). Per the germline V gene, CDR1 is MGHDK and CDR2 is SYGVNS. The CDR3 is 14 amino acids. V was clipped by 6 bases and J by 6 bases, with 17 bases between them. This CDR3 reads CASSPRGGDDGYTF. In DNA, the CDR3 is TGTGCCAGCAGCCCCAGAGGGGGGGATGATGGCTACACCTTC.

This clone is a singleton in its sample. The V and J genes are TRBV7-2 and TRBJ2-7, with D perhaps TRBD2 (7 bases). V lost 4 bases and J 4 bases, leaving 11 bases between the germline ends. Germline CDR1 and CDR2: SGHTA and FQGNSA. CDR3 size: 13 residues. CDR3 region: CASSSKGGYEQYF. The CDR3 DNA follows: TGTGCCAGCAGCTCTAAGGGGGGGTACGAGCAGTACTTC.

The gene calls are TRBV18 and TRBJ1-5, with D tentatively TRBD1 (6 bases). The CDR3 runs to 16 residues. V was cut by 0 bases and J by 6 bases, with 15 bases left in between. Per the germline V gene, CDR1 is KGHSH and CDR2 is LQKENI. The CDR3 region has the DNA TGTGCCAGCTCACCACCGAGCGGGGGAGGGGGTCAGCCCCAGCATTTT. This gives the protein CASSPPSGGGGQPQHF.